The count of the clone carrying this T cell receptor beta chain is one. The CDR3 is 15 amino acids. Germline-derived CDR1 and CDR2 are SEHNR and FQNEAQ (reference sequence). The V end lost 0 bases, the J end lost 2 bases, and 10 bases lay between the germline ends. These data are taken from a study of cytomegalovirus exposure and HLA in healthy donors. Researchers ran the PCR with 60 Vbeta and 13 Jbeta primers. The method was immunoSEQ multiplex PCR; TCRdb's version includes in-frame clones alone and lacks a portion of them. The table shows about 190,000 clones, with around 73% occurring only once. The chain has TRBV7-9 and TRBJ1-2; D gene ambiguous. Sample: PBMCs. This TCR came from a woman under 40 in good health and CMV-seropositive. The CDR3 nucleotides are TGTGCCAGCAGCTTAGCAGCCAGGCCGAACTATGGCTACACCTTC. Its protein is CASSLAARPNYGYTF.